The rows below give T cell receptor beta chains drawn from one sample of a study of metastatic and nonmetastatic thyroid tumors. TCRdb re-analyzed the PCR reads using MiXCR. The sample holds about 42,000 clones, roughly an eighth seen once. The sequenced material came from blood. The receptors here all came from a male donor with papillary thyroid cancer or a benign thyroid nodule (not recorded which). Some clones in this sample may be carry-over from other donors' samples. CDR3s include the opening cysteine and the closing phenylalanine or tryptophan. Fields, in order: V gene, J gene, clone size, D gene, CDR3 protein, CDR3 DNA. D genes are given only for firm matches. Clone sizes are given selectively: once, few, many, or a class where the clone is expanded.

TRBV6-1	TRBJ1-2	-	-	CASSGYQGSRNYGYTF	TGTGCCAGCAGTGGTTACCAGGGGAGTAGGAACTATGGCTACACCTTC
TRBV19	TRBJ1-4	many	-	CASSTMGTNEKLFF	TGTGCCAGTAGTACGATGGGAACTAATGAAAAACTGTTTTTT
TRBV2	TRBJ2-7	few	TRBD2	CASSGVRDSQRGQYF	TGTGCCAGCAGCGGGGTCCGGGACTCTCAGCGGGGGCAGTACTTC
TRBV10-2	TRBJ1-2	many	-	CASSESSDVYGYTF	TGCGCCAGCAGTGAGTCGAGTGATGTCTATGGCTACACCTTC
TRBV4-3	TRBJ1-4	many	-	CASSQETAEKLFF	TGCGCCAGCAGCCAAGAAACCGCGGAAAAACTGTTTTTT
TRBV6-2/TRBV6-3	TRBJ2-6	-	-	CASSEGSSGSNALTF	TGTGCCAGCAGTGAGGGAAGCTCTGGGTCCAACGCCCTGACTTTC
TRBV4-2	TRBJ2-1	-	-	CASSPGTFLSSYNEQFF	TGTGCCAGCAGCCCTGGGACTTTTCTTAGCTCCTACAATGAGCAGTTCTTC
TRBV7-9	TRBJ2-4	few	-	CASSFRTDGNIQYF	TGTGCCAGCAGCTTTCGGACAGATGGAAACATTCAGTACTTC
TRBV28	TRBJ1-4	many	-	CASSGWATNEKLFF	TGTGCCAGCAGTGGATGGGCAACTAATGAAAAACTGTTTTTT
TRBV6-5	TRBJ1-1	few	TRBD1	CASSDSGGTEAFF	TGTGCCAGCAGTGACTCAGGGGGTACTGAAGCTTTCTTT
TRBV4-3	TRBJ2-7	many	-	CASSQDRRLYTYEQYF	TGCGCCAGCAGCCAAGATAGACGACTCTATACCTACGAGCAGTACTTC
TRBV7-6	TRBJ2-1	many	-	CASRKGDSYNEGEFF	TGTGCCAGCAGAAAAGGGGACTCCTACAATGAGGGGGAGTTCTTC
TRBV10-1	TRBJ1-2	many	-	CATEGNYGYTF	TGCGCCACTGAGGGAAACTATGGCTACACCTTC